This TCR beta chain comes out of a study of blood T cell repertoires in COVID-19. Trimming cost V 6 bases and J 13 bases; bases outside gene matches: 15. This CDR3 has 14 residues. Germline V gene data show CDR1 as MDHEN and CDR2 as SYDVKM. The protocol was immunoSEQ multiplex PCR, while the TCRdb copy is restricted to in-frame clones and leaves out a portion. Among about 130,000 clones, 79% were seen once, and the ten largest hold 4% to 5%. Seattle's cohort entered during active infection and was followed longitudinally. This clonotype originated in a woman aged 70-85 years with COVID-19, enrolled during active disease. The chain recombines TRBV28 with TRBJ1-1, with 9 bases that match TRBD1. The sample was peripheral blood. The CDR3 DNA follows: TGTGCCAGCAGGTTACCGGGACAGGGCCCGCCTCTTTTCTTT. This codes for CASRLPGQGPPLFF. Using reference TRBV28 and TRBJ1-1 for the parts outside the CDR3, the full variable domain is DVKVTQSSRYLVKRTGEKVFLECVQDMDHENMFWYRQDPGLGLRLIYFSYDVKMKEKGDIPEGYSVSREKKERFSLILESASTNQTSMYLCASRLPGQGPPLFFGQGTRLTVV.